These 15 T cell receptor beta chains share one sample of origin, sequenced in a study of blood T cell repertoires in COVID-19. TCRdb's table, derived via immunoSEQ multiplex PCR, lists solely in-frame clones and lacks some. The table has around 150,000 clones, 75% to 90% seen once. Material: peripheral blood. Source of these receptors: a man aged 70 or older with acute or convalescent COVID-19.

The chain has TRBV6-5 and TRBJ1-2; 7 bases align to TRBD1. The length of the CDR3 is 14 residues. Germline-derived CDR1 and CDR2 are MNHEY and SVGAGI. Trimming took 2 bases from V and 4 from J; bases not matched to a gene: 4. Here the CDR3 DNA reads TGTGCCAGCAGTTACGACAGGGAAAGCTATGGCTACACCTTC. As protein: CASSYDRESYGYTF.

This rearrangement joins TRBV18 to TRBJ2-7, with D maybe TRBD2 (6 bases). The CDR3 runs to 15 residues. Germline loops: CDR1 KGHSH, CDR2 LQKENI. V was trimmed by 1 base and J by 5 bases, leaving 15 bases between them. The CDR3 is CASSPRTGVVDEQYF. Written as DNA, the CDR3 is TGTGCCAGCTCACCACGGACGGGAGTGGTCGACGAGCAGTACTTC.

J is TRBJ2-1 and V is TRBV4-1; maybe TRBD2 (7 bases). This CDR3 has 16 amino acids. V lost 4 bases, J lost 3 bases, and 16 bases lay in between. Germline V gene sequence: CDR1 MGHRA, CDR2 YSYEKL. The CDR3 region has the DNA TGCGCCAGCAGCCCGCTAGGGGGGGCAGTCTACAATGAGCAGTTCTTC. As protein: CASSPLGGAVYNEQFF.

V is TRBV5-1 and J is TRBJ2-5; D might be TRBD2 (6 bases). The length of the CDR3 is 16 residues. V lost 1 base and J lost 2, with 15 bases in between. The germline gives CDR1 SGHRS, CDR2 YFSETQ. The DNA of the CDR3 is TGCGCCAGCAGCTTGCAGGACTCTGGGGGGCAAGAGACCCAGTACTTC. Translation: CASSLQDSGGQETQYF.

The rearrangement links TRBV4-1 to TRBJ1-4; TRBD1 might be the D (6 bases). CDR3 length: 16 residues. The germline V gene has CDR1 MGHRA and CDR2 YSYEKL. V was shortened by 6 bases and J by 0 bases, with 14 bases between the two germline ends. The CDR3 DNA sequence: TGCGCCAGCAGTGACGCGAACAGGGCAACTAATGAAAAACTGTTTTTT. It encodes CASSDANRATNEKLFF.

CDR3 DNA sequence: TGTGCCAGCAGCGTAGCCCCAGCGGGAGGGAGGAATGAGCAGTTCTTC. It codes for CASSVAPAGGRNEQFF. This chain uses TRBV9 with TRBJ2-1; 10 bases agree with TRBD2. The CDR3 length is 16 residues. Germline-derived CDR1 and CDR2 are SGDLS and YYNGEE. Unmatched junction bases numbered 7, after V lost 0 bases and J lost 7 bases.

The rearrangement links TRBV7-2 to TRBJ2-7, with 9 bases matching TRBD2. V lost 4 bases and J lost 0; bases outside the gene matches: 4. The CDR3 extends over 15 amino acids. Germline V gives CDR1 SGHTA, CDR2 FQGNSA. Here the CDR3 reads CASSSRAGGSYEQYF. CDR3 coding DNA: TGTGCCAGCAGCTCCAGAGCGGGGGGCTCCTACGAGCAGTACTTC.

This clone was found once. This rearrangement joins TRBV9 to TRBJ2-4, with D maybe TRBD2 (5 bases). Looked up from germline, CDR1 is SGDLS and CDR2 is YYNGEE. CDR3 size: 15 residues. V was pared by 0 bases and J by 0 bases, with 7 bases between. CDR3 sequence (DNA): TGTGCCAGCAGCGTAGACGGGGTAGCCAAAAACATTCAGTACTTC. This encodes CASSVDGVAKNIQYF.

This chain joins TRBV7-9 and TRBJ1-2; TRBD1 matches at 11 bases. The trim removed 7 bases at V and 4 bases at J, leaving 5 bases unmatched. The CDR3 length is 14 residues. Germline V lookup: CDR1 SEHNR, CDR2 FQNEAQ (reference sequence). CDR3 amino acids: CASTGTGGAYGYTF. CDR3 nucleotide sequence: TGTGCCAGCACCGGGACAGGGGGAGCCTATGGCTACACCTTC.

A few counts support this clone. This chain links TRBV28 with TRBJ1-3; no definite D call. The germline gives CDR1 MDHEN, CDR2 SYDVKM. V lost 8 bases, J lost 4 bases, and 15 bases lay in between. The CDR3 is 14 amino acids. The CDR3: CASALGGQGNTIYF. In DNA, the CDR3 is TGTGCCAGCGCCTTGGGAGGTCAGGGAAACACCATATATTTT.

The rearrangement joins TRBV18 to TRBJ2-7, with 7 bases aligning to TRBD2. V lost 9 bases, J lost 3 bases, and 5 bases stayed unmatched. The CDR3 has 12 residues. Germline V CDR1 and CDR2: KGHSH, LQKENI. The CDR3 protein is CASSRDYYEQYF. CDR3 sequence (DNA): TGTGCCAGTTCGCGGGACTACTACGAGCAGTACTTC.

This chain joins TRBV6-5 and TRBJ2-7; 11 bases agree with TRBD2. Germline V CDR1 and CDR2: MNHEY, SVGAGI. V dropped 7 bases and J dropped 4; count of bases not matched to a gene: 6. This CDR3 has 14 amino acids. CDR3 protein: CASKSGTSGYEQYF. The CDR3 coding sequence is TGTGCCAGCAAATCCGGGACTAGCGGATACGAGCAGTACTTC.

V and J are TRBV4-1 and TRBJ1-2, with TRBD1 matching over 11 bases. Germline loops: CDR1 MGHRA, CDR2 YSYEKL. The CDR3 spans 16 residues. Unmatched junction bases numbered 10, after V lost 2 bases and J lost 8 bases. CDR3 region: CASSQTPDRGLGGYTF. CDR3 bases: TGCGCCAGCAGCCAAACCCCGGACAGGGGGCTGGGCGGCTACACCTTC.

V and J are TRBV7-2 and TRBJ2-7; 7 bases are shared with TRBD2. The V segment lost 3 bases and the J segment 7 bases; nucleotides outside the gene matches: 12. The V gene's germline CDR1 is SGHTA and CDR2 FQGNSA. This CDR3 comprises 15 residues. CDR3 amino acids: CASSFISAAAGEQYF. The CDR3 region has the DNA TGTGCCAGCAGCTTTATCTCGGCCGCAGCGGGAGAGCAGTACTTC.

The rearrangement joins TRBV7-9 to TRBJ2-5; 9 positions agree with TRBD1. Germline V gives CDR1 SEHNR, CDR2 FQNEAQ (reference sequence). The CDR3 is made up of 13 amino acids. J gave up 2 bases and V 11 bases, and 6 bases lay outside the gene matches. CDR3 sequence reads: CAWGQGLQETQYF. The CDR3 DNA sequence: TGTGCCTGGGGACAGGGCCTTCAAGAGACCCAGTACTTC.